This T cell receptor beta chain is drawn from a study of blood T cell repertoires in COVID-19. Study summary: Donors in the United States, Italy and Spain gave samples during acute or convalescent COVID-19.

Per the study methods: It was from reference gene primer amplification that nucleated cell counts were estimated. Assay: immunoSEQ multiplex PCR; the TCRdb copy retains only in-frame clones and omits some. The V and J calls and clone size were taken over from that table, and D and trimming were inferred from the DNA. The table records some 260,000 clones, roughly 83% of them present only once. With 4 bases clipped from V and 4 bases from J, the junction kept 4 bases outside the gene matches. The CDR3 has 14 residues. Germline V gives CDR1 SGHRS, CDR2 YFSETQ. Sequencing used peripheral blood. The source is a man aged 80 or over with acute or convalescent COVID-19. This sequence joins TRBV5-1 and TRBJ1-1, with 10 nucleotides matching TRBD1. CDR3 residues: CASSGRTGGTEAFF. CDR3 sequence (DNA): TGCGCCAGCAGCGGCAGGACAGGGGGCACTGAAGCTTTCTTT.